A single sample is the source of the 20 T cell receptor beta chains below, sequenced in a study of neurological immune-mediated disorders (dated by TCRdb to about 2019). The library was prepared using 5' RACE. Sequenced on an Illumina HiSeq 2500. Clones were called with MiXCR by TCRdb after fastp trimmed the public reads at Q25, and only in-frame beta chains were retained. When rows share a CDR3 protein, they turn into one entry using the most common DNA and genes. The sample data list some 49,000 distinct CDR3 sequences, and roughly 10% of these were observed just once. Of the sample, 1.5% to 2% is held by the ten largest clones. Taken with the paper, the label for time point translates to: longitudinal time-point 1 (baseline). Sequenced sample: PBMCs. The receptors derive from a woman in her 40s in good health.

The table lists this clonotype with a few counts. The rearrangement uses TRBV24-1 and TRBJ2-1, with no clear D. Germline CDR1 KGHDR, CDR2 SFDVKD. The CDR3 runs to 14 residues. V was cut by 5 bases and J by 3 bases, with 10 bases left in between. CDR3: CATSAGQNYNEQFF. CDR3 DNA: TGTGCCACCAGTGCGGGTCAGAACTACAATGAGCAGTTCTTC.

The table lists this clonotype with many counts. The chain combines TRBV4-2 with TRBJ1-4, with 8 bases fitting TRBD1. Trimming took 0 bases from V and 6 from J; bases not matched to a gene: 6. The germline gives CDR1 LGHNA, CDR2 YNFKEQ. The CDR3 is 16 amino acids. CDR3 sequence (DNA): TGTGCCAGCAGCCAAGATAAGGGGACAGGCCATGAAAAACTGTTTTTT. It codes for CASSQDKGTGHEKLFF.

This clonotype was picked up many times. As DNA, the CDR3 is TGTGCCAGCAGCTTAGCTCCGGGACCTGAAGCTTTCTTT. This gives the protein CASSLAPGPEAFF. The V gene is TRBV13, the J gene TRBJ1-1; D is perhaps TRBD1 (5 bases). The germline gives CDR1 PRHDT, CDR2 FYEKMQ (reference sequence). The CDR3 loop spans 13 amino acids. V shed 1 base and J shed 6 bases, with 9 bases lying between them.

This clonotype was seen at least ten times. The gene calls are TRBV13 and TRBJ1-1, with a tentative D call TRBD1 (6 bases). V was cut by 4 bases and J by 3 bases, with 15 bases left in between. Germline V CDR1 and CDR2: PRHDT, FYEKMQ (reference sequence). The CDR3 runs to 15 residues. CDR3 sequence: CASSWGQGKYTEAFF. As DNA, the CDR3 is TGTGCCAGCAGCTGGGGGCAGGGGAAGTACACTGAAGCTTTCTTT.

This clonotype was recorded at least ten times. The chain recombines TRBV15 with TRBJ1-2; D unresolved. Germline lookup yields CDR1 LNHNV and CDR2 YYDKDF (reference sequence). Trimming took off 0 bases at V and 3 bases at J, with 11 bases between the two ends. The CDR3 spans 15 residues. CDR3 sequence reads: CATSRDPYSDYGYTF. CDR3 coding DNA: TGTGCCACCAGCAGAGATCCCTATTCGGACTATGGCTACACCTTC.

This clonotype was seen ten or more times. The V call is TRBV6-2 or TRBV6-3, the J call TRBJ1-4; D is ambiguous. The CDR3 loop spans 13 amino acids. The germline V gene has CDR1 MNHEY and CDR2 SVGEGT. Between the trimmed V and J ends, which lost 2 bases and 8 bases, there was a span of 9 bases. CDR3 nucleotides: TGTGCCAGCAGTTACCGAAGAAGGGAAAAACTGTTTTTT. Its translation: CASSYRRREKLFF.

In this sample, this clonotype turned up many times. The CDR3 nucleotides read TGTGCCAGCAGTTTAACTAGCGGGAGCGGTACCGGGGAGCTGTTTTTT. It codes for CASSLTSGSGTGELFF. The chain joins TRBV27 to TRBJ2-2; 11 nucleotides align to TRBD2. V was clipped by 2 bases and J by 5 bases; unmatched bases: 4. Germline values: CDR1 MNHEY, CDR2 SMNVEV (reference sequence). This CDR3 is built from 16 residues.

This clonotype was found many times. The chain combines TRBV20-1 with TRBJ1-1; 8 nucleotides align to TRBD1. The CDR3 runs 13 residues. The ends lost 7 bases at V and 1 base at J; junction bases unmatched: 5. Germline CDR1 is DFQATT and CDR2 is SNEGSKA (reference sequence). The CDR3 DNA reads TGCAGTGTCGTGGGACAGGCGAACACTGAAGCTTTCTTT. The encoded protein is CSVVGQANTEAFF.

The sample holds many counts of this clonotype. The chain couples TRBV20-1 to TRBJ2-3; no definite D call. Germline loops: CDR1 DFQATT, CDR2 SNEGSKA (reference sequence). V shed 3 bases and J shed 6 bases, with 4 bases lying between them. The CDR3 covers 10 residues. CDR3 sequence (DNA): TGCAGTGCTAGTAGGGATACGCAGTATTTT. Protein product: CSASRDTQYF.

This clonotype was detected many times. The V gene is TRBV12-3 or TRBV12-4, the J gene TRBJ1-4; 8 nucleotides align to TRBD1. The CDR3 sequence is 15 residues long. The V segment lost 5 bases and the J segment 6 bases; nucleotides outside the gene matches: 8. CDR3 residues: CASSPRQGRDEKLFF. The CDR3 nucleotides are TGTGCCAGCAGTCCCCGACAGGGGAGGGATGAAAAACTGTTTTTT.

This clonotype was picked up many times. The gene calls are TRBV29-1 and TRBJ1-2; TRBD1 aligns across 8 bases. This CDR3 is 11 amino acids long. CDR1 is SQVTM, CDR2 ANQGSEA, per germline. V lost 5 bases, J lost 6 bases, and 2 bases stayed unmatched. The CDR3 spells CSVSDRDGYTF. The CDR3 DNA follows: TGCAGCGTTTCGGACAGGGATGGCTACACCTTC.

This clonotype was detected ten times or more. The chain uses TRBV6-5 and TRBJ1-1, with a weak D call TRBD1 (5 bases). Trimming pared 6 bases from V and 6 bases from J, leaving 17 bases between. The CDR3 contains 14 residues. From germline, CDR1 is MNHEY and CDR2 SVGAGI. CDR3: CASRWGTRNAEAFF. CDR3 nucleotides: TGTGCCAGCAGGTGGGGCACTCGAAACGCTGAAGCTTTCTTT.

This clonotype has a count of ten or more. The CDR3 loop reads CAITDPTAGLLSYEQYF. The CDR3 DNA reads as TGTGCCATCACTGATCCGACGGCGGGACTGCTATCCTACGAGCAGTACTTC. The rearrangement links TRBV10-3 to TRBJ2-7; tentatively, D is TRBD2 (6 bases). Germline V lookup: CDR1 ENHRY, CDR2 SYGVKD. This CDR3 has 17 amino acids. Trimming stripped 7 bases from V and 1 base from J, with 23 bases between.

This clonotype came up many times. The rearrangement links TRBV7-2 to TRBJ2-5, with 7 positions matching TRBD1. This CDR3 comprises 14 residues. Germline assignment: CDR1 SGHTA and CDR2 FQGNSA. The V and J ends lost 5 bases and 2 bases, in that order; junction bases with no gene match: 5. The CDR3 DNA follows: TGTGCCAGCAGCACAGGGACAGTTCAAGAGACCCAGTACTTC. Amino acid sequence: CASSTGTVQETQYF.

This clonotype was seen many times. This rearrangement joins TRBV29-1 to TRBJ2-1; the D gene could be TRBD1 or TRBD2 (5 bases each). Trimming pared 2 bases from V and 0 bases from J, leaving 11 bases between. Looked up from germline, CDR1 is SQVTM and CDR2 is ANQGSEA. The CDR3 has 15 residues. CDR3 protein: CSVESWDRSYNEQFF. The DNA of the CDR3 is TGCAGCGTTGAAAGTTGGGACCGCTCCTACAATGAGCAGTTCTTC.

This clonotype was seen many times. The V and J genes are TRBV7-2 and TRBJ2-5, with no clear D. Germline CDR1 is SGHTA and CDR2 is FQGNSA. Trimming took 2 bases from V and 4 from J, leaving 5 bases between them. This CDR3 is built from 12 residues. The CDR3 loop is CASSLLTETQYF. CDR3 DNA: TGTGCCAGCAGCTTACTGACAGAGACCCAGTACTTC.

This clonotype has a count of ten or more. V gene TRBV27 combines with J gene TRBJ2-7, with D perhaps being TRBD1 or TRBD2 (9 bases each). In germline, CDR1 is MNHEY, CDR2 SMNVEV (reference sequence). V shed 5 bases and J shed 7 bases, with 21 bases lying between them. The CDR3 extends over 15 amino acids. CDR3 DNA: TGTGCCAGCAGTCCAACAGGGGGCGCGGGGGGGGAGCAGTACTTC. Translating it yields CASSPTGGAGGEQYF.

This clonotype appeared many times. The J gene is TRBJ2-6, the V gene TRBV5-1; 9 bases are a match to TRBD1. The junction had 3 bases not matched to a gene; V was cut back by 3 bases and J by 2 bases. CDR1 is SGHRS, CDR2 YFSETQ, per germline. This CDR3 comprises 16 residues. For the CDR3, the DNA is TGCGCCAGCAGCTGGACAGGGGCAACTGGGGCCAACGTCCTGACTTTC. Amino acid sequence: CASSWTGATGANVLTF.

In its sample, this clonotype was seen many times. The V call is TRBV20-1, the J call TRBJ2-3, with 7 bases fitting TRBD1. This CDR3 is built from 12 residues. The ends lost 4 bases at V and 8 bases at J; junction bases unmatched: 6. CDR1 DFQATT and CDR2 SNEGSKA come from the germline V gene (reference sequence). CDR3: CSATSQGVTQYF. CDR3 DNA: TGCAGTGCTACGAGCCAGGGGGTTACGCAGTATTTT.

This clonotype was detected ten times or more. The chain combines TRBV12-5 with TRBJ2-1; D uncertain. Trimming took 5 bases from V and 10 from J, leaving 12 bases between them. The CDR3 length is 12 residues. From germline, CDR1 is LGHNT and CDR2 FRNRAP. The DNA for the CDR3 is TGTGCTAGTGGTCCCCGTTTTTCAGAGCAGTTCTTC. Protein product: CASGPRFSEQFF.